The source of this TCR beta chain is a study of a mutant IDH1 vaccine in newly diagnosed glioma. Study details: Either 4-6 weeks after radiotherapy alone or alongside temozolomide, vaccination was begun. Those enrolled had earlier been treated with radiotherapy, temozolomide, or both, mostly both.

Repertoires were generated with immunoSEQ multiplex PCR, while TCRdb's copy carries only in-frame clones and drops some. Of about 54,000 clones listed, roughly 80% are singletons. Germline V CDR1 and CDR2: SGDLS, YYNGEE. V shed 4 bases and J shed 4 bases, with 17 bases lying between them. CDR3 length: 15 amino acids. Comment on this clone: Its antigen is unknown.

Time point specified: week 47, end of study. Alongside topical imiquimod, each dose of vaccine comprised 300 ug of mutant IDH1 20-mer peptide. Across weeks 1, 3, 5, 7, 11, 15, 19 and 23, patients received a vaccination each time, eight in all. Sample: PBMCs, taken from a glioma patient whose treatment included an IDH1 peptide vaccine. V gene TRBV9 combines with J gene TRBJ1-2; no definite D call. The clonotype originates from a woman in her fifties or sixties with glioma. The CDR3 loop reads CASSLIEGGSYGYTF. DNA for the CDR3: TGTGCCAGCAGCCTCATAGAGGGAGGTTCCTATGGCTACACCTTC.